One T cell receptor beta chain is described in this entry. Its cognate antigen is unknown. The data were taken from a study of cytomegalovirus exposure and HLA in healthy donors. Study-level findings and limits: By a later analysis, the bulk of CMV-associated TCR beta chains appeared HLA-restricted. Later analysis reportedly placed an Asian-associated ancestry cluster below the approximately 680-donor mean in N-insertions.

The PCR used 60 Vbeta and 13 Jbeta primers. This table comes from immunoSEQ multiplex PCR, and its TCRdb copy is limited to in-frame clones, with some not included. The repertoire includes more than 150,000 clones, 75% to 90% of them detected once, and 0.7% to 0.95% sits in the top ten. V was clipped by 7 bases and J by 7 bases, with 10 bases between them. Germline CDR1 is ENHRY and CDR2 is SYGVKD. CDR3 length equals 11 residues. Sequencing was carried out using PBMCs. The sequence derives from a woman younger than 35 in good health and CMV-seronegative. The gene calls are TRBV10-3 and TRBJ1-2, with a weak D call TRBD1 (5 bases). This CDR3 reads CAINRGSGYTF. For the CDR3, the DNA is TGTGCCATCAATAGGGGCAGTGGCTACACCTTC.